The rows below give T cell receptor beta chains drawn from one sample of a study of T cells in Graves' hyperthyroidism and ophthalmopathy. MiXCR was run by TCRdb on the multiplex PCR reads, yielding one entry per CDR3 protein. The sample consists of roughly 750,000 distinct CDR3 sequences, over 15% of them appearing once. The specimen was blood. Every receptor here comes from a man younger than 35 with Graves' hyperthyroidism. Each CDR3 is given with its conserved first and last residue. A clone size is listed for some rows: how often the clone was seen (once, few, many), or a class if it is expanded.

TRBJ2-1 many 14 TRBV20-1 CSARGSGRPREQFF
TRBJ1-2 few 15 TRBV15 CATSREKGPRGGYTF
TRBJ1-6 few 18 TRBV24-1 CATSQVRWGQVVVSPLHF
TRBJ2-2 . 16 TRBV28 CASSPQLRVYTGELFF
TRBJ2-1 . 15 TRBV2 CASSVTSASYNEQFF
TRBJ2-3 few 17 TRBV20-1 CSARPPPGSGLRDTQYF
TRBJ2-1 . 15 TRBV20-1 CSARVGRTSYNEQFF
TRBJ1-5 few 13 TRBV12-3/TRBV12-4 CASSFLGVEAQHF
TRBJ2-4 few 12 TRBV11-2 CASSLARQGKYF
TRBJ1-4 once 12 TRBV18 CASSRGREKLFF
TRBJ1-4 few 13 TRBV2 CASSGSTGEKLFF
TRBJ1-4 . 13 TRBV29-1 CSVVGTGYEKLFF
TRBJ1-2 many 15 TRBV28 CASGTNRDHPRGYTF
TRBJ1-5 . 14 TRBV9 CASSVEGGSGPQHF
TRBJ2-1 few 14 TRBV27 CASTQDRYHNEQFF
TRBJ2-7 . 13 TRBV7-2 CASSPYGNHEQYF
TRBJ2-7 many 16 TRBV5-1 CASSLDVNSGVGEQYF
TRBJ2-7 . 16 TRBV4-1 CASSQAIQGHSYEQYF
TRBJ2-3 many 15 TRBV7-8 CASTLRRDLTDTQYF
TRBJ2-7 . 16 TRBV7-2 CASSLGGTSLSYEQYF
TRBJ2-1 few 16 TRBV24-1 CATSDSRGRSYNEQFF
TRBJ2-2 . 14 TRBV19 CASSITGSTGELFF
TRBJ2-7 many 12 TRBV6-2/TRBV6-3 CASSYSGREQYF
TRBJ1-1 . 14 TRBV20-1 CSATGGVSNTEAFF
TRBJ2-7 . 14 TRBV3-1 CASSQDRGFNEQYF
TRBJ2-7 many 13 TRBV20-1 CSASPGLAWEQYF
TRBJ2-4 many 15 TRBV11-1 CASSLGDAVKNIQYF